The clone carrying this T cell receptor (beta chain) has a single count. Its antigen is not identified. Trimming removed 4 bases at V and 4 bases at J, with 19 bases between. Germline CDR1 reads SGHDN; CDR2 reads FVKESK. This CDR3 has 16 residues. The sample comes from a study of cytomegalovirus exposure and HLA in healthy donors. For the study at large: Genetic ancestry analysis placed more than 80% of the 410 or so donors that were genotyped in the Caucasian-associated cluster.

Researchers ran the PCR with 60 Vbeta and 13 Jbeta primers. The repertoire was sequenced with immunoSEQ multiplex PCR; TCRdb's copy has only in-frame clones and lacks some. In the table there are some 120,000 clones, approximately 78% of which are singletons. Study results and limitations: Listed as cytomegalovirus-associated were about 160 TCR beta chains. Owing to their indistinguishability, certain V segments, notably TRBV6-2 and TRBV6-3, were excluded. The majority of CMV-associated TCR beta chains were reported as apparently HLA-restricted in a later analysis.

The chain is built from TRBV14 and TRBJ1-1, with D possibly matching TRBD1 (6 bases). Sequenced input: PBMCs. This TCR came from a man in his forties or fifties in good health and CMV-seronegative. The CDR3, as DNA: TGTGCCAGCAGCCGAGAAGACCGGGACATTAGCACTGAAGCTTTCTTT. Protein product: CASSREDRDISTEAFF.